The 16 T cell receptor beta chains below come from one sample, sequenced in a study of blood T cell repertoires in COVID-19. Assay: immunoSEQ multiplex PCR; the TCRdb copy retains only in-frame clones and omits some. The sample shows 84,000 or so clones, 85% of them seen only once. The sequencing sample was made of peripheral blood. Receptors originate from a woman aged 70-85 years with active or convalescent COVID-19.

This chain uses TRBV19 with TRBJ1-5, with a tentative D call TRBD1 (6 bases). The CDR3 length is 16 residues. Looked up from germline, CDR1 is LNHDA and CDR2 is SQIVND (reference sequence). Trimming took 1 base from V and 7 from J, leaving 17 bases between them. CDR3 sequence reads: CASSIGSVRGGQPQHF. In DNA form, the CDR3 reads TGTGCCAGTAGTATAGGATCCGTCAGGGGTGGGCAGCCCCAGCATTTT.

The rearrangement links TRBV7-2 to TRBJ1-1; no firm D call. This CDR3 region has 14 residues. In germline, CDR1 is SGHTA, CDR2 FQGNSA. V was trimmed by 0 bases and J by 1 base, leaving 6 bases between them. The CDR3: CASSLARQNTEAFF. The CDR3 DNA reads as TGTGCCAGCAGCTTAGCAAGACAGAACACTGAAGCTTTCTTT. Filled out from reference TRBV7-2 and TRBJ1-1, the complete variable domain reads GAGVSQSPSNKVTEKGKDVELRCDPISGHTALYWYRQSLGQGLEFLIYFQGNSAPDKSGLPSDRFSAERTGGSVSTLTIQRTQQEDSAVYLCASSLARQNTEAFFGQGTRLTVV.

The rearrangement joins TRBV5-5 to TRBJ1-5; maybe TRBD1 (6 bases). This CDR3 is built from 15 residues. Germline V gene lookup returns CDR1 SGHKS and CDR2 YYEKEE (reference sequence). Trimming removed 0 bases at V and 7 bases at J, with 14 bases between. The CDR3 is CASSLESGVRQPQHF. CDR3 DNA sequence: TGTGCCAGCAGCTTGGAGTCAGGGGTTAGGCAGCCCCAGCATTTT.

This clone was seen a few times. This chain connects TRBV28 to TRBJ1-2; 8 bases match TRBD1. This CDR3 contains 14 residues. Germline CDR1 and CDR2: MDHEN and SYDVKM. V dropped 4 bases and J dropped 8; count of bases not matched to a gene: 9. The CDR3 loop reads CASSSTTGVRGYTF. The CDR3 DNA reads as TGTGCCAGCAGTTCCACGACAGGGGTACGCGGCTACACCTTC.

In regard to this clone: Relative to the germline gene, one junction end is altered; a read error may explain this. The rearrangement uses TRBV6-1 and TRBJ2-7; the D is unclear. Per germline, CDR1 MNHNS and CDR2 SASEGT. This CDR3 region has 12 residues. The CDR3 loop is CASSEYSYEQCF. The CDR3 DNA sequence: TGTGCCAGCAGTGAGTACAGCTACGAGCAGTGCTTC.

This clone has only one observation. The CDR3 here is CSAGDRVDIQYF. The CDR3 DNA reads TGCAGCGCTGGAGACAGGGTTGACATTCAGTACTTC. This chain uses TRBV29-1 with TRBJ2-4; 7 bases align to TRBD1. CDR1 and CDR2 from the germline V gene are SQVTM and ANQGSEA. The CDR3 runs to 12 residues. The J segment lost 8 bases and the V segment lost 7 bases, leaving 8 bases of the junction unmatched. The entire variable domain, with the rest obtained from reference TRBV29-1 and TRBJ2-4, is as follows: SAVISQKPSRDICQRGTSLTIQCQVDSQVTMMFWYRQQPGQSLTLIATANQGSEATYESGFVIDKFPISRPNLTFSTLTVSNMSPEDSSIYLCSAGDRVDIQYFGAGTRLSVL.

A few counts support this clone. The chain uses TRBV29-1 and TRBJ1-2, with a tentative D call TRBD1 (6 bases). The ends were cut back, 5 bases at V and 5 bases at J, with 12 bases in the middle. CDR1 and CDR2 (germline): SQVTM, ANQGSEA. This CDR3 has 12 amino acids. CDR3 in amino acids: CSVPIQGYGYTF. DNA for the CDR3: TGCAGCGTTCCTATACAGGGTTATGGCTACACCTTC.

The CDR3 loop reads CASSQDHSQGTQYF. DNA of the CDR3: TGTGCCAGCAGCCAAGATCATTCTCAGGGTACGCAGTATTTT. The genes are TRBV3-1 (or the pseudogene TRBV3-2) and TRBJ2-3; a possible D gene is TRBD1 (5 bases). CDR3 length: 14 amino acids. V was clipped by 0 bases and J by 8 bases, with 12 bases between them. Germline CDR1 LGHDT, CDR2 YNNKEL (reference sequence).

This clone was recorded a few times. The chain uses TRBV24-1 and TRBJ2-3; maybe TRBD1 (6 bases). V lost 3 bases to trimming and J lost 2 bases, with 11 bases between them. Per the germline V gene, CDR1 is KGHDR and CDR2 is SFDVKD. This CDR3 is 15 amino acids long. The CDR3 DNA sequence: TGTGCCACCAGTGATGATGACAGGCTCACAGATACGCAGTATTTT. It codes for CATSDDDRLTDTQYF.

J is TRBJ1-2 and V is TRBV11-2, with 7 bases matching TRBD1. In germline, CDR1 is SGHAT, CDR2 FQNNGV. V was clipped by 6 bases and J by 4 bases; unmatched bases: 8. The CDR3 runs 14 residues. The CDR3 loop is CASRKSGGIYGYTF. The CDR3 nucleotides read TGTGCCAGCAGAAAATCAGGGGGGATCTATGGCTACACCTTC. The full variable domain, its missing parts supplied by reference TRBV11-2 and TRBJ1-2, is EAGVAQSPRYKIIEKRQSVAFWCNPISGHATLYWYQQILGQGPKLLIQFQNNGVVDDSQLPKDRFSAERLKGVDSTLKIQPAKLEDSAVYLCASRKSGGIYGYTFGSGTRLTVV.

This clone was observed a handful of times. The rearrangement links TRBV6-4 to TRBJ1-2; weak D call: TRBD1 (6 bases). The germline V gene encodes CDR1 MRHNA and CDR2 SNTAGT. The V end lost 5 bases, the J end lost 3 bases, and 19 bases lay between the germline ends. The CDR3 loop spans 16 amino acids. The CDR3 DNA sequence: TGTGCCAGCAGTCAACAAGACAGGTGGATCGACTATGGCTACACCTTC. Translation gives CASSQQDRWIDYGYTF.

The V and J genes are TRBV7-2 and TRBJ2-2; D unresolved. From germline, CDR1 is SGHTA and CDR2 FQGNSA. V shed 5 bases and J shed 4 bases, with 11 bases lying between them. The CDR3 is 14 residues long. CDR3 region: CASSTPYGTGELFF. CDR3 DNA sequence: TGTGCCAGCAGCACCCCTTACGGCACCGGGGAGCTGTTTTTT.

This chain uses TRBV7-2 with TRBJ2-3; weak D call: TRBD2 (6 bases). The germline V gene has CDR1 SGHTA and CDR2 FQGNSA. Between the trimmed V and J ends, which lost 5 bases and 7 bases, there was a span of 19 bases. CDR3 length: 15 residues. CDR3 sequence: CASSREWQEVNTQYF. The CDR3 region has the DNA TGTGCCAGCAGCCGGGAGTGGCAGGAGGTGAATACGCAGTATTTT.

Written as DNA, the CDR3 is TGTGCTAGTGGTTTGTCACAGTCATTGAACACTGAAGCTTTCTTT. Translating it yields CASGLSQSLNTEAFF. This chain joins TRBV12-5 and TRBJ1-1; D uncertain. CDR3 length equals 15 residues. Germline V gene lookup returns CDR1 LGHNT and CDR2 FRNRAP. Trimming cost V 2 bases and J 0 bases, with 10 bases left between them. Complete variable domain (other parts from reference TRBV12-5 and TRBJ1-1): DARVTQTPRHKVTEMGQEVTMRCQPILGHNTVFWYRQTMMQGLELLAYFRNRAPLDDSGMPKDRFSAEMPDATLATLKIQPSEPRDSAVYFCASGLSQSLNTEAFFGQGTRLTVV.

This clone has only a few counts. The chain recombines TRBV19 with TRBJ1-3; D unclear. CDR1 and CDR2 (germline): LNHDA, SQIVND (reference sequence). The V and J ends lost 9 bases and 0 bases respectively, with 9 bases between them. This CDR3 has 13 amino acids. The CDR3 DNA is TGTGCCAGCCAGCGCAACTCTGGAAACACCATATATTTT. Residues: CASQRNSGNTIYF.

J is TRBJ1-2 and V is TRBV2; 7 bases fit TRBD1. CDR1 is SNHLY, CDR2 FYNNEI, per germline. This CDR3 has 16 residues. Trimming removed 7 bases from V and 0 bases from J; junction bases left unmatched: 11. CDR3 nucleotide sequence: TGTGCCAGCACTGACAGGGTCCCTCCTACTAACTATGGCTACACCTTC. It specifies CASTDRVPPTNYGYTF.